Below, 18 T cell receptor beta chains from the same sample are listed, as sequenced in a study of T cells in Graves' hyperthyroidism and ophthalmopathy. RNA transcripts yielded amplified TCR beta CDR3 regions. Initially, a first-round RT-PCR of the TCR CDR3 employed the HTBI primer set. In TCRdb, the multiplex PCR reads were re-called with MiXCR into one record per CDR3 protein. The sample includes hundreds of thousands of distinct CDR3 sequences, 45% of them seen just once. The sequenced sample was peripheral blood or thyroid tissue (not recorded which). The source of these receptors is an adult man with Graves' disease, either hyperthyroidism or ophthalmopathy (not recorded which).

The CDR3 spells CASSYRRGLSVNTEAFF. DNA of the CDR3: TGTGCCAGCAGTTACCGCAGGGGTCTATCGGTGAACACTGAAGCTTTCTTT. The V and J genes are TRBV6-5 and TRBJ1-1, with a weak D call TRBD1 (6 bases). Per the germline V gene, CDR1 is MNHEY and CDR2 is SVGAGI. Trimming removed 2 bases at V and 0 bases at J, with 16 bases between. This CDR3 has 17 residues.

The rearrangement joins TRBV9 to TRBJ1-1; D is unclear. The CDR3 totals 13 residues. V lost 0 bases and J lost 7, with 10 bases in between. Germline-derived CDR1 and CDR2 are SGDLS and YYNGEE. The CDR3 bases are TGTGCCAGCAGCGTAGTTGAGAGAGATGAAGCTTTCTTT. The encoded protein is CASSVVERDEAFF.

This chain connects TRBV19 to TRBJ1-5; the match to TRBD1 covers 8 bases. Germline CDR1 reads LNHDA; CDR2 reads SQIVND (reference sequence). The V gene end was trimmed by 7 bases and the J gene end by 0 bases; junction bases not matched to a gene: 5. CDR3 length: 15 residues. CDR3 sequence reads: CASTRTGSSNQPQHF. CDR3 bases: TGTGCCAGTACCAGGACAGGGAGTAGCAATCAGCCCCAGCATTTT.

This clonotype is medium-sized (0.01 to 0.1%). The rearrangement joins TRBV9 to TRBJ1-5; D is undetermined. V lost 5 bases and J 0 bases, leaving 9 bases between the germline ends. Germline CDR1 reads SGDLS; CDR2 reads YYNGEE. This CDR3 comprises 14 residues. The DNA of the CDR3 is TGTGCCAGCAGTGTCACTGGTAGCAATCAGCCCCAGCATTTT. As protein: CASSVTGSNQPQHF. Combining the CDR3 with reference TRBV9 and TRBJ1-5 gives the whole variable domain DSGVTQTPKHLITATGQRVTLRCSPRSGDLSVYWYQQSLDQGLQFLIQYYNGEERAKGNILERFSAQQFPDLHSELNLSSLELGDSALYFCASSVTGSNQPQHFGDGTRLSIL.

This clonotype was detected a few times. The chain is built from TRBV20-1 and TRBJ1-4; D remains ambiguous. Per germline, CDR1 DFQATT and CDR2 SNEGSKA (reference sequence). This CDR3 has 13 amino acids. V lost 3 bases, J lost 6 bases, and 11 bases lay in between. The CDR3 is CSARGGADEKLFF. The CDR3 DNA reads TGCAGTGCTAGGGGCGGAGCCGATGAAAAACTGTTTTTT.

A note on this clonotype: Given a much more abundant clone one base away, this may be a read error. This rearrangement joins TRBV19 to TRBJ1-1; weak D call: TRBD1 (6 bases). Trimming pared 5 bases from V and 11 bases from J, leaving 15 bases between. The germline V gene encodes CDR1 LNHDA and CDR2 SQIVND (reference sequence). The CDR3 runs 12 residues. The CDR3 coding sequence is TGTGCCAGTAGTGCGGGGGCGCTTTGGGCTTTCTTT. It encodes CASSAGALWAFF.

This clonotype was seen ten or more times. This chain links TRBV7-6 with TRBJ2-7; D is ambiguous. Deletions cut 3 bases from V and 1 base from J, with 10 bases between. The germline V gene has CDR1 SGHVS and CDR2 FNYEAQ. The CDR3 length is 14 residues. CDR3 sequence (DNA): TGTGCCAGCAGCTTTATCGAGAGTTCCTACGAGCAGTACTTC. Translation gives CASSFIESSYEQYF.

Comments on this clonotype: A much larger clone sits a single nucleotide away, making a read error possible. V usage is TRBV10-3 and J usage is TRBJ1-1; D call uncertain. There are 13 residues in the CDR3. The germline V gene has CDR1 ENHRY and CDR2 SYGVKD. The CDR3 region has the DNA TGTGCCAGCAGTGAAGGGCAGTACACTGAAGCTTTCTTT. It translates to CASSEGQYTEAFF.

J is TRBJ1-4 and V is TRBV10-3; D gene unclear. The CDR3 runs to 15 residues. V lost 6 bases, J lost 11 bases, and 22 bases lay in between. Looked up from germline, CDR1 is ENHRY and CDR2 is SYGVKD. The CDR3 sequence: CAIRPGGRGTGKLFF. CDR3 DNA: TGTGCCATCAGGCCAGGCGGGAGAGGAACCGGGAAACTGTTTTTT.

This clonotype appeared many times. V is TRBV24-1 and J is TRBJ1-5, with unresolved D. The V end was cut by 4 bases, the J end by 1 base, with 4 bases between. There are 13 residues in the CDR3. Germline V CDR1 and CDR2: KGHDR, SFDVKD. The CDR3 sequence is CATSEGSNQPQHF. CDR3 sequence (DNA): TGTGCCACCAGTGAAGGGAGCAATCAGCCCCAGCATTTT.

The rearrangement uses TRBV29-1 and TRBJ2-5, with 11 bases matching TRBD2. The CDR3 runs to 18 residues. The junction had 15 bases not matched to a gene; V was cut back by 6 bases and J by 0 bases. In germline, CDR1 is SQVTM, CDR2 ANQGSEA. The CDR3: CSVTPMTSSGRHQETQYF. CDR3 bases: TGCAGCGTCACCCCTATGACCTCTAGCGGGAGGCACCAAGAGACCCAGTACTTC.

Only a few counts were recorded for this clonotype. A much larger clone lies one base from this, so it may be a read error. The V gene is TRBV25-1, the J gene TRBJ1-6; D is possibly TRBD1 (5 bases). With 3 bases removed from V and 9 bases from J, the gap between germline ends came to 6 bases. The CDR3 is made up of 12 amino acids. Per germline, CDR1 MGHDK and CDR2 SYGVNS. CDR3 protein: CASSDGGSPLHF. The CDR3, as DNA: TGTGCCAGCAGTGATGGGGGTTCACCCCTCCACTTT.

This chain uses TRBV7-9 with TRBJ1-4; D gene unclear. The germline V gene encodes CDR1 SEHNR and CDR2 FQNEAQ (reference sequence). Between the trimmed V and J ends, which lost 4 bases and 8 bases, there was a span of 17 bases. The CDR3 has 15 amino acids. In DNA, the CDR3 is TGTGCCAGCAGCTCGGGCCTGACACTCCGCGAAAAACTGTTTTTT. The encoded protein is CASSSGLTLREKLFF.

Worth noting for this clonotype: One base away lies a much larger clone, so this may be a sequencing read error. The conserved phenylalanine or tryptophan is not found at the CDR3 terminus, so this likely reflects a read error. This chain joins TRBV29-1 and TRBJ2-7; 7 nucleotides match TRBD1. This CDR3 comprises 14 residues. Trimming removed 0 bases from V and 3 bases from J; junction bases left unmatched: 5. From germline, CDR1 is SQVTM and CDR2 ANQGSEA. This CDR3 is CSVEEQGEGYEQYS. CDR3 DNA sequence: TGCAGCGTTGAAGAGCAGGGGGAAGGCTACGAGCAGTACTCC.

The chain couples TRBV6-5 to TRBJ2-5, with a tentative D call TRBD2 (6 bases). Trimming removed 5 bases from V and 0 bases from J, with 10 bases in between. The CDR3 is made up of 14 amino acids. CDR1 is MNHEY and CDR2 is SVGAGI in the germline V gene. CDR3 residues: CASSQTRYQETQYF. The CDR3, as DNA: TGTGCCAGCAGTCAGACTAGGTACCAAGAGACCCAGTACTTC.

A word on this clonotype: Germline and junction disagree at one end, which may indicate a read error. This chain links TRBV6-1 with TRBJ1-2; 8 nucleotides line up with TRBD1. The CDR3 extends over 14 amino acids. Germline values: CDR1 MNHNS, CDR2 SASEGT. CDR3 DNA: TGTGCCAGCAGACAGGGGGTCGTCGACTATGGCTACGCCTTC. Residues: CASRQGVVDYGYAF.

This clonotype was counted ten times or more. The J gene is TRBJ2-7, the V gene TRBV15; D gene unclear. The CDR3 has 14 residues. V dropped 3 bases and J dropped 0 bases, with 9 bases sitting between them. The germline CDR1 and CDR2 sequences are LNHNV and YYDKDF (reference sequence). This CDR3 reads CATSSAADSYEQYF. The CDR3 DNA reads TGTGCCACCAGCAGCGCGGCGGACTCCTACGAGCAGTACTTC.

The genes are TRBV6-5 and TRBJ2-7; weak D call: TRBD1 (5 bases). The V gene's germline CDR1 is MNHEY and CDR2 SVGAGI. V lost 6 bases and J lost 6, with 12 bases in between. This CDR3 spans 12 amino acids. Here the CDR3 DNA reads TGTGCCAGCAGACAGGTTGCCGGCGAGCAGTACTTC. Translating gives CASRQVAGEQYF.